Sequencing of this T cell receptor (beta chain) was carried out in a study of spatial heterogeneity in lung cancer. Study results and caveats: Mutation counts in tumors were tracked by counts of expanded intratumoral alpha and beta TCRs.

TCRdb ran MiXCR on the 5' RACE reads and lists one entry per CDR3 protein. The sample consists of 9,500 to 12,000 distinct CDR3 sequences, approximately 7.2% of them appearing once. This clonotype was seen at least ten times. As yet, its antigen is unknown. This sample's time point: sample taken at primary tumor resection. Samples were obtained from some 72 donors, all untreated early-stage non-small cell lung cancer patients. The sample was lung tumor tissue, taken at surgery. This clonotype originated in a female donor with early-stage non-small cell lung cancer.

As DNA, the CDR3 is TGTGCCAGCAGCTCCCGCGGGGGGGCCTACGAGCAGTACTTC. This sequence encodes CASSSRGGAYEQYF. The chain couples TRBV7-2 to TRBJ2-7, with 9 nucleotides matching TRBD2. The CDR3 length is 14 residues. CDR1 and CDR2 from the germline V gene are SGHTA and FQGNSA. Trimming cost V 4 bases and J 2 bases; bases outside gene matches: 3.